The source of this T cell receptor (beta chain) is a study of spatial heterogeneity in lung cancer. TCRdb passed the 5' RACE reads through MiXCR, listing each CDR3 protein once. The table shows around 11,000 distinct CDR3 sequences, with 6% to 9.5% occurring only once. CDR3 size: 14 residues. Trimming left V 3 bases short and J 5 bases short, with 13 bases between. Germline V gene data show CDR1 as SNHLY and CDR2 as FYNNEI. This clonotype was counted ten times or more. Its antigen is not identified. Study-level results: How many expanded intratumoral alpha and beta TCRs were present tracked the tumor mutation count, which was a count of nonsynonymous mutations. Nonsynonymous mutation counts, ubiquitous and regional, were tracked by the respective counts of ubiquitous and regional expanded TCRs. For tumor T cells, estimated coverage reached only about 7% (alpha) and over 11% (beta).

Described time point: sample taken at primary tumor resection. The donors, 72 patients with untreated early-stage non-small cell lung cancer, provided the samples. Frozen PBMC, nontumor lung or tumor provided whole RNA, which was sequenced unsorted. This chain connects TRBV2 to TRBJ1-2, with D tentatively TRBD1 (5 bases). The sample in question was lung tumor tissue, obtained at surgery. This TCR derives from a female donor with early-stage non-small cell lung cancer. CDR3 nucleotide sequence: TGTGCCAGCAGTGAGGGGACCGCCGGTTATGGCTACACCTTC. Its translation is CASSEGTAGYGYTF.